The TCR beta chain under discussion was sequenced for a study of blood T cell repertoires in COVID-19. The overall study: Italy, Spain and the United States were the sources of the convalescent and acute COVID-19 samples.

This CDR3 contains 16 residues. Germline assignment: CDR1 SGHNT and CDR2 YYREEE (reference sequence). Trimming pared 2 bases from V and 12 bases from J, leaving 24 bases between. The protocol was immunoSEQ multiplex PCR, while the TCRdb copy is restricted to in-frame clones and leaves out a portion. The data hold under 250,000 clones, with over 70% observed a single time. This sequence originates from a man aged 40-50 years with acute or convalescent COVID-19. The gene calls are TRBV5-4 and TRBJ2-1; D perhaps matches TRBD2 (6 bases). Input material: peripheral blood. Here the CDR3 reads CASSLSGGREVPGQFF. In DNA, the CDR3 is TGTGCCAGCAGCTTATCCGGAGGCAGGGAGGTCCCGGGGCAGTTCTTC.